The entry below gives a single T cell receptor beta chain sequence along with its context. The V and J ends lost 0 bases and 9 bases respectively, with 16 bases between them. Germline V gene data show CDR1 as SGHRS and CDR2 as YFSETQ. CDR3 size: 16 residues. TCRdb recomputed calls from the 5' RACE reads with MiXCR, one row per CDR3 protein. The data show hundreds of thousands of distinct CDR3 sequences, with roughly a sixth seen just once and 15% to 20% held by the top ten. These data are taken from a study of T cells after yellow fever vaccination. The V gene is TRBV5-1, the J gene TRBJ1-6; the D gene is possibly TRBD1 (5 bases). The sequencing used PBMCs, collected before the yellow fever booster vaccination. The sequence was obtained from a man aged 18 to 30 who received the YFV17D yellow fever vaccine. CDR3 protein: CASSLEGVGATSPLHF. The CDR3 DNA reads TGCGCCAGCAGCTTGGAGGGTGTAGGGGCGACTTCACCCCTCCACTTT.